Listed below are T cell receptor beta chains from one sample, sequenced in a study of blood T cell repertoires in COVID-19. Profiled with immunoSEQ multiplex PCR; TCRdb holds only in-frame clones, not every one. This table holds 300,000 or so clones, roughly 84% found once. The material sequenced was peripheral blood. These receptors were taken from a man aged 50 to 59 with active or convalescent COVID-19. CDR3s include the opening cysteine and the closing phenylalanine or tryptophan. The D gene is left open where the match is weak. Some rows have no size entry. The others give once, few or many, or a class for an expanded clone.

clone_size	v_call	d_call	j_call	cdr3_length	cdr3_nt	cdr3_aa
NA	TRBV18	NA	TRBJ2-1	16	TGTGCCAGCTCACCACTATCTACAGGGAACTACAATGAGCAGTTCTTC	CASSPLSTGNYNEQFF
NA	TRBV24-1	TRBD1	TRBJ1-1	13	TGTGCCACCAGTGGTCCAGGGGGTCTTGAAGCTTTCTTT	CATSGPGGLEAFF
NA	TRBV6-4	NA	TRBJ1-4	13	TGTGCCAGCAGTGATTTTCCAGGGGAAAAACTGTTTTTT	CASSDFPGEKLFF
NA	TRBV24-1	NA	TRBJ1-2	16	TGTGCCACCAGTGATGGGAACAGGCAGATAACCTATGGCTACACCTTC	CATSDGNRQITYGYTF
NA	TRBV5-1	TRBD1	TRBJ1-1	16	TGCGCCAGCAGCTTGGAGGGACAGGGGGTCTCGGGTGAAGCTTTCTTT	CASSLEGQGVSGEAFF
NA	TRBV6-1	NA	TRBJ2-7	13	TGTGCCAGCAGCGGGAGCGGGTCCTACGAGCAGTACTTC	CASSGSGSYEQYF
NA	TRBV28	NA	TRBJ2-7	14	TGTGCCAGCAGTTTGACAGAGAGCTCCTACGAGCAGTACTTC	CASSLTESSYEQYF
few	TRBV4-1	NA	TRBJ1-1	14	TGCGCCAGCAGCCAGCCTTATCAGGGCACTGAAGCTTTCTTT	CASSQPYQGTEAFF
once	TRBV7-9	NA	TRBJ2-7	13	TGTGCCAGCGGGTCTCCGGACAACTACGAGCAGTACTTC	CASGSPDNYEQYF
NA	TRBV24-1	NA	TRBJ1-1	15	TGTGCCACCAGTGATTCGACCAGGGGGAACACTGAAGCTTTCTTT	CATSDSTRGNTEAFF
NA	TRBV27	NA	TRBJ2-2	16	TGTGCCAGCAGTTTCTTCCCGGGGACAAACACCGGGGAGCTGTTTTTT	CASSFFPGTNTGELFF
NA	TRBV5-4	NA	TRBJ1-6	16	TGTGCCAGCAGCTTGAAGGTTGGGGCCTCGCATTCACCCCTCCACTTT	CASSLKVGASHSPLHF
NA	TRBV29-1	NA	TRBJ1-1	13	TGCAGCGTTGACTCCCGGGGGGACACTGAAGCTTTCTTT	CSVDSRGDTEAFF
NA	TRBV4-1	NA	TRBJ1-1	15	TGCGCCAGCAGCCATACCTTGACCCTCGGGACTGAAGCTTTCTTT	CASSHTLTLGTEAFF
NA	TRBV9	NA	TRBJ1-2	19	TGTGCCAGCAGCGTGGACCGACAGCAATACCTCTTTTTAAACTATGGCTACACCTTC	CASSVDRQQYLFLNYGYTF
few	TRBV6-5	NA	TRBJ2-5	15	TGTGCCAGCAGTTCCCCTCCTGCGGAGGGAGAGACCCAGTACTTC	CASSSPPAEGETQYF
NA	TRBV9	NA	TRBJ1-3	15	TGTGCCAGCAGCGTAGCAGGGGCGCGTGGAAACACCATATATTTT	CASSVAGARGNTIYF
NA	TRBV2	NA	TRBJ2-7	14	TGTGCCAGCAGGGGGGGGGCCCAGCCCTACGAGCAGTACTTC	CASRGGAQPYEQYF